Included here is one T cell receptor beta chain sequence, with context. The data stem from a study of blood T cells in healthy people across ages. Germline V gene data show CDR1 as DFQATT and CDR2 as SNEGSKA (reference sequence). V was pared by 3 bases and J by 8 bases, with 5 bases of the junction left unmatched. The CDR3 is 13 residues long. A second roughly 6 to 11 cycle PCR used barcoded and J-beta primers. The authors tagged each cDNA molecule using a template-switch adaptor with 12 random nucleotides. TCRdb re-derived calls from the 5' RACE reads in MiXCR, one entry per CDR3 protein. The sample has around 970,000 distinct CDR3 sequences, roughly 47% seen once. Donors ranged from roughly 6 to 90 years old and were healthy Caucasians in Russia.

The chain employs TRBV20-1 and TRBJ2-1, with TRBD1 identical over 9 bases. The sequence was obtained from a woman in her sixties in good health. Sequenced sample: blood. The CDR3 nucleotides are TGCAGTGCTAGGGGACAGGGTGGCGATGAGCAGTTCTTC. Protein: CSARGQGGDEQFF.